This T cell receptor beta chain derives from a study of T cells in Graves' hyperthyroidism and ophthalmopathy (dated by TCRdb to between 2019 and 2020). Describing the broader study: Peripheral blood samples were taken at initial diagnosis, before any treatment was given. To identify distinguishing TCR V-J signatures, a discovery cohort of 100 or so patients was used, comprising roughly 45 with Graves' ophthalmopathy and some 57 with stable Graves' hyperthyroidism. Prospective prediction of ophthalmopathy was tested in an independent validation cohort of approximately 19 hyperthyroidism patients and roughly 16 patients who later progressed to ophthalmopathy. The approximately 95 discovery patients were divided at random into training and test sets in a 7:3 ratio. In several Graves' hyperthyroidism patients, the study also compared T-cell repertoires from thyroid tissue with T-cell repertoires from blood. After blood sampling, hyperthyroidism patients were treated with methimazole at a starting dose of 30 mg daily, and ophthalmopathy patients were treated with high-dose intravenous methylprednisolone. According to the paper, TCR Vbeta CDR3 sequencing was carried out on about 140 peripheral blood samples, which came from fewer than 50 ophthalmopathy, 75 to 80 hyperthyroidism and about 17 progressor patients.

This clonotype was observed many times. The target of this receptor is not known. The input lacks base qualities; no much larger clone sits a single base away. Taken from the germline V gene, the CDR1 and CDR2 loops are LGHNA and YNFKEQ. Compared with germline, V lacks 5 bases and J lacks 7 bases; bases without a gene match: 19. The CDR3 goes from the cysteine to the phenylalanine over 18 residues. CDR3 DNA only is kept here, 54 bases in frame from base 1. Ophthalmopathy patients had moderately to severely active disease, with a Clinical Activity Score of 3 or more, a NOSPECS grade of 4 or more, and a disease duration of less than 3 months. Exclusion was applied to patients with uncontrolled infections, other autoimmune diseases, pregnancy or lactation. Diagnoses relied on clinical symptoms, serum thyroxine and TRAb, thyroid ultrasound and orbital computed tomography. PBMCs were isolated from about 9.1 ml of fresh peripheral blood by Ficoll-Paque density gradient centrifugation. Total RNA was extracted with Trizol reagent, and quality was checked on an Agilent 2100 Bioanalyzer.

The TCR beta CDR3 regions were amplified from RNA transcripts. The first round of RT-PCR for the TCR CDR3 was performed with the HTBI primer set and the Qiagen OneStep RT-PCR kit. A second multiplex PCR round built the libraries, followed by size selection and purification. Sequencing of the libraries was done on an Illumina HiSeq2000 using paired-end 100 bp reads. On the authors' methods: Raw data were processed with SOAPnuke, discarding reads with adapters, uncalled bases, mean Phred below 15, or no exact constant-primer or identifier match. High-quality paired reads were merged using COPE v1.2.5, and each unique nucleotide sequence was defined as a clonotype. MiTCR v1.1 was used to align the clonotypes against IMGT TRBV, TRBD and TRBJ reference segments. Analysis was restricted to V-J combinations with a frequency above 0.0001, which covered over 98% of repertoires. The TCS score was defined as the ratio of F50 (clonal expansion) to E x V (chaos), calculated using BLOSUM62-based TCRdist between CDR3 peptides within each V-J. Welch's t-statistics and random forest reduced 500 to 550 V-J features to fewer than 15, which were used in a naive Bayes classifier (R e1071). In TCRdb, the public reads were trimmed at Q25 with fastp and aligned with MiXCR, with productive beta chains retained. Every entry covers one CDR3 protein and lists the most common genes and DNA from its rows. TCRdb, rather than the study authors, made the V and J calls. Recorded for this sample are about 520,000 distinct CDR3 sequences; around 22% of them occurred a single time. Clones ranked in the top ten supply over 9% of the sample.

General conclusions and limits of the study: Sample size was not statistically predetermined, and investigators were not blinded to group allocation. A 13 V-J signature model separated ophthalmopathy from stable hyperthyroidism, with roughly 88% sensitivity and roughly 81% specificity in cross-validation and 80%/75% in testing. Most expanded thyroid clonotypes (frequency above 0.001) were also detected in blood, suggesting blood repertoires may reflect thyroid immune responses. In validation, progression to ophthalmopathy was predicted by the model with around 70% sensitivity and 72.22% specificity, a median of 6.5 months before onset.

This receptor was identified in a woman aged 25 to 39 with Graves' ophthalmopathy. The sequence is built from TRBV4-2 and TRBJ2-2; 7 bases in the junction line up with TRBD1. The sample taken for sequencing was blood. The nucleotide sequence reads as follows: TGTGCCAGCAGCAAAAGGGCGGAAACAGGGGTTATCGGCGGGGAGCTGTTTTTT. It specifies CASSKRAETGVIGGELFF.